This T cell receptor beta chain was profiled in a study of blood T cell repertoires in COVID-19. Study details: Specimens from acute and convalescent COVID-19 originated in the United States, Italy and Spain. Sources were T cells, B-cell-depleted T cells, or PBMCs; the material itself was cDNA or gDNA.

In the original workflow: Estimation of nucleated cell counts was performed using reference gene primer amplification. Libraries were prepared by immunoSEQ multiplex PCR; TCRdb keeps only in-frame clonotypes and omits some of them. That table gives V, J and clone size, and the DNA gave D and trimming. Of tens of thousands of clones listed, roughly 85% are singletons. The CDR3 contains 12 residues. Germline CDR1 and CDR2: SGHDT and YYEEEE. Trimming pared 1 base from V and 3 bases from J, leaving 5 bases between. Sequences were obtained from peripheral blood. The chain has TRBV5-6 and TRBJ2-7; D might be TRBD1 (5 bases). The receptor was isolated from a man at least 80 years old with acute or convalescent COVID-19. The CDR3 sequence: CASSLTGYEQYF. The CDR3 DNA follows: TGTGCCAGCAGCTTGACAGGCTACGAGCAGTACTTC.